The sequence of this T cell receptor beta chain was determined in a study of patients and donors after allogeneic stem cell transplantation. This clonotype has only a few counts. TCRdb ran MiXCR on the RT-PCR reads and lists one entry per CDR3 protein. The table includes about 960,000 distinct CDR3 sequences, roughly 18% detected once. Looked up from germline, CDR1 is LNHNV and CDR2 is YYDKDF (reference sequence). The CDR3 extends over 13 amino acids. V lost 6 bases, J lost 10 bases, and 15 bases lay in between. Source material: blood, either unsorted or a sorted T cell fraction (not recorded which). The chain carries TRBV15 and TRBJ1-4; a possible D gene is TRBD1 (5 bases). This TCR came from a human donor who was either an allogeneic HSCT recipient or a stem cell or donor lymphocyte infusion donor (not recorded which). It is not recorded whose cells these are; they may come from a transplant donor. The CDR3: CATSLQGEGKLFF. The DNA for the CDR3 is TGTGCCACCAGTTTGCAGGGAGAAGGAAAACTGTTTTTT.